These T cell receptor beta chains were read from a single sample in a study of Graves' ophthalmopathy and Graves' hyperthyroidism. TCRdb independently ran MiXCR on the multiplex PCR reads; one entry per CDR3 protein. The sample includes almost 750,000 distinct CDR3 sequences, about 44% of them seen just once. The sequenced sample was peripheral blood. The receptor source for this set is an adult man with Graves' ophthalmopathy. The CDR3 runs from the conserved cysteine through the conserved F or W. D genes are given only for firm matches. Clone size is shown for a subset of rows, as once, few, many or a class of expanded clone.

TRBJ2-7	TRBV4-3	-	few	15	TGCGCCAGCAGCCAAGGTTGGGCAGGCCCCTACGAGCAGTACTTC	CASSQGWAGPYEQYF
TRBJ2-5	TRBV2	TRBD1	-	14	TGTGCCAGCGGAAGGGGACAGGGGACCGAGACCCAGTACTTC	CASGRGQGTETQYF
TRBJ2-7	TRBV12-3/TRBV12-4	-	-	14	TGTGCCAGCAACCGCGTCGGGGCCTCCCACGAGCAGTACTTC	CASNRVGASHEQYF
TRBJ2-3	TRBV29-1	TRBD2	-	15	TGCAGCGTTAAACGGACTAGCGGACCCACAGATACGCAGTATTTT	CSVKRTSGPTDTQYF
TRBJ1-2	TRBV19	-	-	15	TGTGCCAGTAGTGTACAAATCAGGGACCCGGCAGGCTACACCTTC	CASSVQIRDPAGYTF
TRBJ2-5	TRBV9	-	-	16	TGTGCCAGCAGCTCAGGTGGGGGCACGTTCCAAGAGACCCAGCACTTC	CASSSGGGTFQETQHF
TRBJ1-2	TRBV6-5	TRBD1	-	14	TGTGCCAGCAGTAAAGGACAGGGGTACTATGGCTACACCTTC	CASSKGQGYYGYTF
TRBJ2-7	TRBV14	-	-	13	TGTGCCAGCAGCCAATTCAAGGGGAGGGAGCAGTACTTC	CASSQFKGREQYF
TRBJ2-7	TRBV2	-	many	17	TGTGCCAGCAGTGAAGCGCTTCGGGACCCGCAGTTTATCGAGCAGTACTTC	CASSEALRDPQFIEQYF
TRBJ2-7	TRBV7-2	TRBD2	-	17	TGTGCCAGCAGCATTCAGATTCTAGCGGGGCTCCACTACGAGCAGTACTTC	CASSIQILAGLHYEQYF
TRBJ1-1	TRBV7-2	-	-	14	TGTGCCAGCAGCCTAGGACCCAGGGCCACTGAAGCTTTCTTT	CASSLGPRATEAFF
TRBJ1-1	TRBV10-3	TRBD1	-	16	TGTGCCAGCAGGGGGGACACGACTCGGGGAGGCGCTGAAGCTTTCTTT	CASRGDTTRGGAEAFF
TRBJ1-1	TRBV6-5	-	many	13	TGTGCCAGCAGTTACCGGGGGCGCACTGAAGCTTTCTTT	CASSYRGRTEAFF
TRBJ2-1	TRBV24-1	TRBD2	-	16	TGTGCCACCAGTGAGAGGGGACTAGCGGGAGACAATGAGCAGTTCTTC	CATSERGLAGDNEQFF
TRBJ1-5	TRBV19	-	-	13	TGTGCCAGTAGGATAGCGGGAGGTGAGACCCAGCATTTT	CASRIAGGETQHF
TRBJ2-2	TRBV9	-	few	14	TGTGCCAGCAGCGTGACAGTTTACACCGGGGAGCTGTTTTTT	CASSVTVYTGELFF
TRBJ2-7	TRBV7-9	TRBD1	-	15	TGTGCCAGCAGCGACCGGGACAGGGGGCTTTGGGAGCAGTACTTC	CASSDRDRGLWEQYF
TRBJ1-1	TRBV11-2	-	few	16	TGTGCCAGCAGCTGGGGGCAGGGCACTTCGAACACTGAAGCTTTCTTT	CASSWGQGTSNTEAFF
TRBJ1-2	TRBV29-1	-	-	10	TGCAGCGTTGAGGTCAATGGCTACACCTTC	CSVEVNGYTF
TRBJ1-6	TRBV20-1	TRBD1	few	13	TGCAGTGCTGAAGACAGGGAATGGTCACCCCTCCACTTT	CSAEDREWSPLHF
TRBJ2-5	TRBV20-1	-	few	14	TGCAGTGCCCTGGTAGCGGATTACCAAGAGACCCAGTACTTC	CSALVADYQETQYF
TRBJ2-7	TRBV2	TRBD1	few	13	TGTGCCAGCGGGGGGGACAGGGCGAGCGAGCAGTACTTC	CASGGDRASEQYF
TRBJ2-5	TRBV2	-	-	15	TGTGCCAGCAGCCTGGAATGGATACTCGTCGAGACCCAGTACTTC	CASSLEWILVETQYF
TRBJ1-3	TRBV10-3	-	-	11	TGTGCCATTTACTCTGGAAACACCATATATTTT	CAIYSGNTIYF
TRBJ1-6	TRBV10-3	-	many	13	TGTGCCAGCAGAGATAGGGGTAATTCACCCCTCCACTTT	CASRDRGNSPLHF
TRBJ1-1	TRBV7-3	TRBD1	few	18	TGTGCCAGCAGCTCGTTTCCCGGAGGCCCAAGGGGGCGGGGTGAAGCTTTCTTT	CASSSFPGGPRGRGEAFF
TRBJ2-5	TRBV4-2	-	once	15	TGTGCCAGCAGGAAAACACCCAAGGGTAGGGAGACCCAGTACTTC	CASRKTPKGRETQYF
TRBJ2-7	TRBV10-1	-	-	15	TGCGCCAGCAGTGATCGAACGGGTTATCGCGCCGAGCAGTACTTC	CASSDRTGYRAEQYF
TRBJ2-6	TRBV7-2	-	-	19	TGCGCCAGCAGCCAAGGCCCCTTGGTCCGGAGCTCTGGGGCCAACGTCCTGACTTTC	CASSQGPLVRSSGANVLTF
TRBJ1-1	TRBV29-1	TRBD1	-	14	TGCAGCGCCGTCGCAGGGGGCGGTGGGACTGAAGCTTTCTTT	CSAVAGGGGTEAFF
TRBJ2-5	TRBV29-1	TRBD2	many	14	TGCAGCGTTGCGGGACTAGCAGACCAAGAGACCCAGTACTTC	CSVAGLADQETQYF
TRBJ2-5	TRBV7-9	-	-	15	TGCGCCAGCAGCCATATAGGGGCACCCAAGGAGACCCAGTACTTC	CASSHIGAPKETQYF
TRBJ1-1	TRBV19	-	few	15	TGTGCCAGTAAACGGGATCAAAATATGAACACTGAAGCTTTCTTT	CASKRDQNMNTEAFF
TRBJ2-7	TRBV10-3	-	many	13	TGTGCCATCAGTGATGGGGCGTACTACGAGCAGTACTTC	CAISDGAYYEQYF
TRBJ2-7	TRBV2	-	many	14	TGTGCCAGCAGTTTGCAGGGCGGGTCCTACGAGCAGTACTTC	CASSLQGGSYEQYF
TRBJ2-5	TRBV4-2	TRBD2	-	17	TGTGCCAGCAGCCACGGCAGCGGGGGACAAAGAAAAGAGACCCAGTACTTC	CASSHGSGGQRKETQYF
TRBJ2-5	TRBV20-1	-	few	16	TGCAGTGCTAGAGATTGGGCCGGAGGGGTCCGAGAGACCCAGTACTTC	CSARDWAGGVRETQYF
TRBJ1-2	TRBV29-1	-	-	13	TGCAGCGTTGTATACGGAGGGGACTATGGCTACACCTTC	CSVVYGGDYGYTF
TRBJ2-2	TRBV25-1	-	-	19	TGTGCCAGCAGTTACTCGATTTTTTGGGGGGGGCGGAACACCGGGGAGCTGTTTTTT	CASSYSIFWGGRNTGELFF
TRBJ2-7	TRBV19	TRBD1	-	13	TGTGCCAGTAGTATGGACAGGGGAGACGAGCAGTACTTC	CASSMDRGDEQYF
TRBJ2-7	TRBV24-1	TRBD1	many	13	TGTGCCACCAGTGATGGGACAGTCTACGAGCAGTACTTC	CATSDGTVYEQYF
TRBJ1-2	TRBV29-1	TRBD1	-	9	TGCAGCGGAAGACAGGGCAACACCTTC	CSGRQGNTF